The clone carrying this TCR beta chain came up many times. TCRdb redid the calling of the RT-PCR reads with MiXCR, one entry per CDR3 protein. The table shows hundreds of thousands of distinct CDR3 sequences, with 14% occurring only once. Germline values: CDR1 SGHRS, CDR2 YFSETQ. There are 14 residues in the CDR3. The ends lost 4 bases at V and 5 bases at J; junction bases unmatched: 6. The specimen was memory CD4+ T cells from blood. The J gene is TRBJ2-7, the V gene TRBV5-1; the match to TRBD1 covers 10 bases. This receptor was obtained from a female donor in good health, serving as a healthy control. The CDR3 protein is CASSPRTGGDEQYF. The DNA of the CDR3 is TGCGCCAGCAGCCCGAGGACAGGGGGTGACGAGCAGTACTTC. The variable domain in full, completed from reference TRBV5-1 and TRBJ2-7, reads KAGVTQTPRYLIKTRGQQVTLSCSPISGHRSVSWYQQTPGQGLQFLFEYFSETQRNKGNFPGRFSGRQFSNSRSEMNVSTLELGDSALYLCASSPRTGGDEQYFGPGTRLTVT.